A single sample is the source of the 24 T cell receptor beta chains below, sequenced in a study of shared clonotypes between healthy human individuals. TCRdb keeps only in-frame clones here, not all; method: immunoSEQ multiplex PCR. The data contain roughly 1,600,000 clones, roughly 98.5% of them singletons. Sequencing used naive CD4+ T cells sorted from blood. This sample's subset: CD45RA+ positively selected. Receptor source: a man aged 30 to 45 in good health.

This rearrangement joins TRBV27 to TRBJ2-1, with 13 positions matching TRBD2. The V gene's germline CDR1 is MNHEY and CDR2 SMNVEV (reference sequence). The CDR3 has 16 amino acids. Trimming removed 7 bases from V and 6 bases from J; junction bases left unmatched: 9. CDR3 sequence reads: CASTPGLAGVGNEQFF. The DNA for the CDR3 is TGTGCCAGCACTCCTGGACTAGCGGGAGTTGGCAATGAGCAGTTCTTC.

Notes on this clone: Other nucleotide sequences from this sample produce the same CDR3. This rearrangement joins TRBV5-1 to TRBJ2-3; D is ambiguous. The CDR3 loop spans 12 amino acids. CDR1 is SGHRS, CDR2 YFSETQ, per germline. The germline V and J ends were trimmed by 4 bases and 5 bases, with 8 bases remaining between them. The CDR3 here is CASSIGGDTQYF. The CDR3 DNA is TGCGCCAGCAGCATAGGTGGAGATACGCAGTATTTT.

This chain links TRBV6-5 with TRBJ1-5; TRBD1 agrees at 7 bases. Germline trimming cut 6 bases from V and 3 bases from J; bases unmatched to any gene: 5. The CDR3 sequence is 14 residues long. Germline CDR1 reads MNHEY; CDR2 reads SVGAGI. CDR3 sequence: CASRRQGFNQPQHF. DNA for the CDR3: TGTGCCAGCAGGCGACAGGGCTTCAATCAGCCCCAGCATTTT.

The chain uses TRBV2 and TRBJ2-5; perhaps D is TRBD1 or TRBD2 (6 bases each). Trimming removed 11 bases from V and 0 bases from J, with 10 bases in between. This CDR3 is 12 amino acids long. Germline V gene sequence: CDR1 SNHLY, CDR2 FYNNEI. CDR3 coding DNA: TGTGCCCTAGGGGGGTACCAAGAGACCCAGTACTTC. This translates into CALGGYQETQYF.

The V gene is TRBV6-1, the J gene TRBJ2-1; D uncertain. The germline gives CDR1 MNHNS, CDR2 SASEGT. Between the trimmed V and J ends, which lost 2 bases and 1 base, there was a span of 9 bases. The CDR3 is made up of 15 amino acids. Here the CDR3 reads CASSESTVSYNEQFF. Written as DNA, the CDR3 is TGTGCCAGCAGTGAATCTACGGTTTCCTACAATGAGCAGTTCTTC.

Concerning this clone: Other DNA sequences in the sample encode the same CDR3. For the CDR3, the DNA is TGTGCCAGCAGCGTAGGGAGGGCCGGGGAGCTGTTTTTT. Its protein product is CASSVGRAGELFF. V and J are TRBV9 and TRBJ2-2, with D perhaps matching TRBD2 (6 bases). The CDR3 is 13 residues long. The V gene's germline CDR1 is SGDLS and CDR2 YYNGEE. Trimming removed 0 bases at V and 6 bases at J, with 6 bases between.

This chain joins TRBV6-1 and TRBJ2-7; D ambiguous. V was pared by 6 bases and J by 3 bases, with 9 bases between. The CDR3 covers 12 residues. Germline lookup yields CDR1 MNHNS and CDR2 SASEGT. CDR3 residues: CASRSPLYEQYF. The CDR3 DNA is TGTGCCAGCAGGTCACCTCTCTACGAGCAGTACTTC.

The rearrangement uses TRBV28 and TRBJ1-1, with D unclear. The V end lost 6 bases, the J end lost 0 bases, and 11 bases lay between the germline ends. CDR1 is MDHEN, CDR2 SYDVKM, per germline. This CDR3 has 14 amino acids. The CDR3 nucleotides read TGTGCCAGCAGATTCGGAGATATGAACACTGAAGCTTTCTTT. Encoded protein: CASRFGDMNTEAFF.

V and J are TRBV5-3 and TRBJ2-7, with TRBD2 matching 12 bases. TRBV5-3 is recorded as an ORF, its role being uncertain. The CDR3 runs to 15 residues. J gave up 5 bases and V 6 bases, and 9 bases lay outside the gene matches. The CDR3 is CARIGRLAGVDEQYF. For the CDR3, the DNA is TGTGCCAGAATTGGGCGACTAGCGGGAGTTGACGAGCAGTACTTC.

This clone appeared once. This chain connects TRBV28 to TRBJ2-7; 11 bases align to TRBD2. Germline V gene lookup returns CDR1 MDHEN and CDR2 SYDVKM. With 5 bases clipped from V and 2 bases from J, the junction kept 5 bases outside the gene matches. The length of the CDR3 is 15 residues. CDR3 in amino acids: CASSILAGGAYEQYF. The CDR3 coding sequence is TGTGCCAGCAGTATATTAGCGGGAGGGGCCTACGAGCAGTACTTC.

J is TRBJ2-2 and V is TRBV27; D uncertain. V was pared by 4 bases and J by 7 bases, with 10 bases between. Germline values: CDR1 MNHEY, CDR2 SMNVEV (reference sequence). The CDR3 contains 13 residues. Here the CDR3 DNA reads TGTGCCAGCAGTTCCTTCCGCAGCGGGGAGCTGTTTTTT. Amino acids: CASSSFRSGELFF.

This chain uses TRBV7-9 with TRBJ1-5; 8 bases agree with TRBD1. The germline CDR1 and CDR2 sequences are SEHNR and FQNEAQ (reference sequence). CDR3 length: 16 amino acids. V trimming: 1 base; J trimming: 0 bases; junction bases outside the gene matches: 2. This CDR3 is CASSLGDRGSNQPQHF. In DNA form, the CDR3 reads TGTGCCAGCAGCTTAGGAGACAGGGGTAGCAATCAGCCCCAGCATTTT.

The chain couples TRBV7-9 to TRBJ1-1; 8 bases match TRBD1. The germline V gene has CDR1 SEHNR and CDR2 FQNEAQ (reference sequence). V was pared by 3 bases and J by 1 base, with 1 base of the junction left unmatched. CDR3 size: 14 residues. The CDR3 sequence is CASSFQGANTEAFF. As DNA, the CDR3 is TGTGCCAGCAGCTTTCAGGGGGCGAACACTGAAGCTTTCTTT.

CDR3 protein: CASGLGEAGSYNEQFF. CDR3 coding DNA: TGTGCTAGTGGTTTGGGGGAGGCAGGGTCCTACAATGAGCAGTTCTTC. The J gene is TRBJ2-1, the V gene TRBV12-5, with D tentatively TRBD2 (6 bases). This CDR3 region has 16 residues. Trimming left V 1 base short and J 1 base short, with 11 bases between. Per germline, CDR1 LGHNT and CDR2 FRNRAP.

In its sample, this clone was seen once. V gene TRBV7-6 combines with J gene TRBJ2-1, with TRBD2 as a possible D gene (6 bases). This CDR3 spans 12 amino acids. From germline, CDR1 is SGHVS and CDR2 FNYEAQ. V lost 5 bases and J lost 8, with 10 bases in between. In DNA, the CDR3 is TGTGCCAGCAGCCCAACGGGGGATGAGCAGTTCTTC. The encoded protein is CASSPTGDEQFF.

The rearrangement joins TRBV2 to TRBJ1-2, with D tentatively TRBD1 (5 bases). Germline loops: CDR1 SNHLY, CDR2 FYNNEI. V was shortened by 6 bases and J by 5 bases, with 22 bases between the two germline ends. CDR3 length: 16 amino acids. CDR3 DNA sequence: TGTGCCAGCAGGCCCGGGACGCTCGACCTGGTTTATGGCTACACCTTC. As protein: CASRPGTLDLVYGYTF.

The V gene is TRBV9, the J gene TRBJ2-1; 13 bases map to TRBD2. The CDR3 is made up of 14 amino acids. Per the germline V gene, CDR1 is SGDLS and CDR2 is YYNGEE. Germline trimming cut 4 bases from V and 10 bases from J; bases unmatched to any gene: 5. CDR3 protein: CASSLGLAGWEQFF. For the CDR3, the DNA is TGTGCCAGCAGCTTGGGACTAGCGGGATGGGAGCAGTTCTTC.

The chain carries TRBV11-2 and TRBJ2-7; D is possibly TRBD2 (5 bases). Germline CDR1 SGHAT, CDR2 FQNNGV. The CDR3 contains 14 residues. Trimming took 4 bases from V and 3 from J, leaving 13 bases between them. The CDR3 protein is CASSSEVRDYEQYF. CDR3 sequence (DNA): TGTGCCAGCAGCTCGGAGGTTAGGGACTACGAGCAGTACTTC. Full variable domain (outside the CDR3, taken from reference TRBV11-2 and TRBJ2-7): EAGVAQSPRYKIIEKRQSVAFWCNPISGHATLYWYQQILGQGPKLLIQFQNNGVVDDSQLPKDRFSAERLKGVDSTLKIQPAKLEDSAVYLCASSSEVRDYEQYFGPGTRLTVT.

The J gene is TRBJ2-1, the V gene TRBV14; 9 bases align to TRBD2. Germline V gene lookup returns CDR1 SGHDN and CDR2 FVKESK. V shed 4 bases, J shed 6 bases, and the junction held 7 bases outside the gene matches. This CDR3 comprises 15 residues. Here the CDR3 DNA reads TGTGCCAGCAGCCTGCGGCTAGCGGGAAGCAATGAGCAGTTCTTC. Its translation is CASSLRLAGSNEQFF.

This clone was counted once. This chain uses TRBV30 with TRBJ1-1, with D hard to call. This CDR3 region has 14 residues. The V and J ends lost 0 bases and 1 base respectively, with 9 bases between them. Germline loops: CDR1 GTSNPN, CDR2 SVGIG (reference sequence). CDR3 region: CAWSVGLSNTEAFF. CDR3 nucleotides: TGTGCCTGGAGTGTTGGTCTGTCGAACACTGAAGCTTTCTTT.

The chain uses TRBV6-5 and TRBJ1-1, with D perhaps matching TRBD1 (6 bases). Germline V gene data show CDR1 as MNHEY and CDR2 as SVGAGI. The V end lost 2 bases, the J end lost 3 bases, and 16 bases lay between the germline ends. The CDR3 totals 16 residues. DNA for the CDR3: TGTGCCAGCAGTTACATTGGCAGGGGTCGGGACACTGAAGCTTTCTTT. It yields the protein CASSYIGRGRDTEAFF.

The V and J genes are TRBV5-1 and TRBJ1-1; 9 bases line up with TRBD1. The CDR3 is made up of 17 amino acids. The V and J ends lost 0 bases and 2 bases, in that order; junction bases with no gene match: 8. CDR1 and CDR2 (germline): SGHRS, YFSETQ. CDR3 bases: TGCGCCAGCAGCTTGGGGGGACAGGGCGCTCCAAACACTGAAGCTTTCTTT. Protein sequence: CASSLGGQGAPNTEAFF.

The chain has TRBV19 and TRBJ2-2; D gene ambiguous. Germline CDR1 reads LNHDA; CDR2 reads SQIVND (reference sequence). The length of the CDR3 is 14 residues. V shed 7 bases and J shed 7 bases, with 16 bases lying between them. The DNA of the CDR3 is TGTGCCAGTAACCCGACGGGTGTCGGCGGGGAGCTGTTTTTT. Encoded protein: CASNPTGVGGELFF. Filled out from reference TRBV19 and TRBJ2-2, the complete variable domain reads DGGITQSPKYLFRKEGQNVTLSCEQNLNHDAMYWYRQDPGQGLRLIYYSQIVNDFQKGDIAEGYSVSREKKESFPLTVTSAQKNPTAFYLCASNPTGVGGELFFGEGSRLTVL.

The chain recombines TRBV19 with TRBJ2-2; the D call may be TRBD1 or TRBD2 (5 bases each). Deletions cut 8 bases from V and 0 bases from J, with 13 bases between. CDR3 length equals 15 residues. The germline CDR1 and CDR2 sequences are LNHDA and SQIVND (reference sequence). CDR3 sequence (DNA): TGTGCCAGTCTTTCGGGACGGACGAACACCGGGGAGCTGTTTTTT. Encoded protein: CASLSGRTNTGELFF.